The 27 T cell receptor beta chains below were found in one sample sequenced in a study of T cell responses to AZD1222 COVID-19 vaccine (dated by TCRdb to about 2021). Receptor amplification or capture employed the immunoSEQ multiplex PCR assay. This immuneACCESS table, as held by TCRdb, lists in-frame sequences with V and J called but not all clones. Of the missing ones, under half trace to an unresolved V gene in checked studies; the others have no known cause. For this sample there are 90,000 to 100,000 clones; around nine tenths appear just once. The top ten clonotypes cover approximately 16% of the sample. This specimen's time point label, interpreted: about 28 days (+/-7) after the second vaccine dose. The sample was peripheral blood, taken 28 days after the second AZD1222 dose. The receptors were gathered from an adult who received the AZD1222 COVID-19 vaccine.

This chain joins TRBV30 and TRBJ2-3, with a weak D call TRBD2 (5 bases). The V gene lost 3 bases and the J gene lost 1 base, with 8 bases spanning the gap. Germline CDR1 and CDR2: GTSNPN and SVGIG (reference sequence). The CDR3 has 13 residues. CDR3 coding DNA: TGTGCCTGGAGGAAGGAGGGCACAGATACGCAGTATTTT. Translated, it gives CAWRKEGTDTQYF. Full variable domain (remainder filled in from reference TRBV30 and TRBJ2-3): SQTIHQWPATLVQPVGSPLSLECTVEGTSNPNLYWYRQAAGRGLQLLFYSVGIGQISSEVPQNLSASRPQDRQFILSSKKLLLSDSGFYLCAWRKEGTDTQYFGPGTRLTVL.

The chain joins TRBV7-3 to TRBJ2-2; TRBD1 aligns across 7 bases. The CDR3 contains 16 residues. The V segment lost 1 base and the J segment 5 bases; nucleotides outside the gene matches: 7. Germline CDR1 is SGHTA and CDR2 is FQGTGA. CDR3 nucleotides: TGTGCCAGCAGCTTAATGGGACAGCTTAAAACCGGGGAGCTGTTTTTT. Its translation is CASSLMGQLKTGELFF.

This clone was recorded only once. The V call is TRBV6-5, the J call TRBJ2-2; 7 bases line up with TRBD2. The CDR3 spans 14 residues. CDR1 and CDR2 from the germline V gene are MNHEY and SVGAGI. After removal of 7 bases from V and 4 bases from J, the junction contained 6 bases not matched to a gene. The CDR3 coding sequence is TGTGCCAGCATTGGGGGGGTTGGCACCGGGGAGCTGTTTTTT. Translating it yields CASIGGVGTGELFF.

J is TRBJ2-7 and V is TRBV28, with a tentative D call TRBD2 (6 bases). The CDR3 is 12 residues long. Trimming took 10 bases from V and 2 from J, leaving 12 bases between them. CDR1 and CDR2 (germline): MDHEN, SYDVKM. This CDR3 is CATGGNAYEQYF. In DNA, the CDR3 is TGTGCCACCGGCGGGAATGCCTACGAGCAGTACTTC.

This sequence joins TRBV24-1 and TRBJ2-1; D unclear. The CDR3 extends over 13 amino acids. CDR1 is KGHDR, CDR2 SFDVKD, per germline. The ends were cut back, 3 bases at V and 2 bases at J, with 4 bases in the middle. The CDR3 is CATSDPTYNEQFF. The CDR3 nucleotides read TGTGCCACCAGTGATCCGACCTACAATGAGCAGTTCTTC.

The J gene is TRBJ2-2, the V gene TRBV27; 10 nucleotides agree with TRBD1. The length of the CDR3 is 15 residues. The germline gives CDR1 MNHEY, CDR2 SMNVEV (reference sequence). With 6 bases clipped from V and 2 bases from J, the junction kept 3 bases outside the gene matches. The DNA of the CDR3 is TGTGCCAGCAGATGGACAGGGGGTAACACCGGGGAGCTGTTTTTT. Protein: CASRWTGGNTGELFF.

The chain links TRBV6-1 to TRBJ2-3, with D unresolved. In germline, CDR1 is MNHNS, CDR2 SASEGT. The CDR3 extends over 15 amino acids. V was pared by 0 bases and J by 5 bases, with 12 bases between. The CDR3 sequence is CASSEALRVIDTQYF. The CDR3 DNA sequence: TGTGCCAGCAGTGAAGCGCTTCGAGTTATAGATACGCAGTATTTT.

The chain joins TRBV23-1 to TRBJ2-6; a weak D match, TRBD1 (5 bases). TRBV23-1 is given ORF status, its function remaining uncertain. Trimming left V 6 bases short and J 2 bases short, with 17 bases between. This CDR3 region has 17 residues. The CDR3 DNA sequence: TGCGCCAGCAGCCTCCAAAACAGGTTCACTGGGGCCAACGTCCTGACTTTC. Translation gives CASSLQNRFTGANVLTF.

This clone has only one observation. The CDR3 sequence is CSARQLYGYTF. DNA of the CDR3: TGCAGTGCTAGACAGCTCTATGGCTACACCTTC. The chain recombines TRBV20-1 with TRBJ1-2; D unresolved. This CDR3 contains 11 residues. Germline V lookup: CDR1 DFQATT, CDR2 SNEGSKA (reference sequence). Trimming left V 2 bases short and J 4 bases short, with 5 bases between.

The chain is built from TRBV9 and TRBJ1-6, with D tentatively TRBD1 (6 bases). Trimming took 3 bases from V and 0 from J, leaving 10 bases between them. The CDR3 sequence is 16 residues long. In germline, CDR1 is SGDLS, CDR2 YYNGEE. CDR3 region: CASSEGGNSYNSPLHF. The CDR3 nucleotides read TGTGCCAGCAGCGAGGGGGGGAACTCCTATAATTCACCCCTCCACTTT. Together with reference TRBV9 and TRBJ1-6, the CDR3 gives the full variable domain: DSGVTQTPKHLITATGQRVTLRCSPRSGDLSVYWYQQSLDQGLQFLIQYYNGEERAKGNILERFSAQQFPDLHSELNLSSLELGDSALYFCASSEGGNSYNSPLHFGNGTRLTVT.

The chain joins TRBV29-1 to TRBJ1-3; D unresolved. V was pared by 4 bases and J by 1 base, with 8 bases between. Germline V CDR1 and CDR2: SQVTM, ANQGSEA. The length of the CDR3 is 13 residues. The CDR3 nucleotides are TGCAGCGTTGGTCTGGGGTCTGGAAACACCATATATTTT. The encoded protein is CSVGLGSGNTIYF.

The chain joins TRBV5-1 to TRBJ2-5; 11 positions match TRBD2. Germline CDR1 reads SGHRS; CDR2 reads YFSETQ. V lost 1 base, J lost 5 bases, and 7 bases stayed unmatched. The length of the CDR3 is 16 residues. The CDR3 reads CASSLSLAGVEETQYF. The CDR3 nucleotides read TGCGCCAGCAGCTTGTCACTAGCGGGAGTGGAGGAGACCCAGTACTTC.

V and J are TRBV5-1 and TRBJ2-1, with D possibly TRBD2 on 5 matching bases. The CDR3 contains 14 residues. CDR1 is SGHRS and CDR2 is YFSETQ in the germline V gene. V gave up 3 bases and J gave up 4 bases, with 11 bases separating them. This CDR3 reads CASSWTDFYNEQFF. DNA for the CDR3: TGCGCCAGCAGCTGGACGGACTTTTACAATGAGCAGTTCTTC.

The chain uses TRBV5-5 and TRBJ2-7; D call uncertain. Germline lookup yields CDR1 SGHKS and CDR2 YYEKEE (reference sequence). The germline V and J ends were trimmed by 4 bases and 3 bases, with 11 bases remaining between them. The CDR3 length is 13 residues. CDR3 in amino acids: CASSIHQDYEQYF. The CDR3, as DNA: TGTGCCAGCAGCATTCACCAGGACTACGAGCAGTACTTC. Using reference TRBV5-5 and TRBJ2-7 for the parts outside the CDR3, the full variable domain is DAGVTQSPTHLIKTRGQQVTLRCSPISGHKSVSWYQQVLGQGPQFIFQYYEKEERGRGNFPDRFSARQFPNYSSELNVNALLLGDSALYLCASSIHQDYEQYFGPGTRLTVT.

The J gene is TRBJ2-2, the V gene TRBV15; 13 nucleotides line up with TRBD2. The CDR3 is made up of 19 amino acids. Germline trimming cut 5 bases from V and 1 base from J; bases unmatched to any gene: 10. Germline loops: CDR1 LNHNV, CDR2 YYDKDF (reference sequence). CDR3 nucleotides: TGTGCCACCAGCGAGCCGGGACTAGCGGGGACCATGAACACCGGGGAGCTGTTTTTT. The encoded protein is CATSEPGLAGTMNTGELFF.

The chain links TRBV18 to TRBJ2-7; 7 nucleotides line up with TRBD2. V lost 3 bases to trimming and J lost 5 bases; unmatched junction nucleotides: 7. The CDR3 is 14 residues long. The germline gives CDR1 KGHSH, CDR2 LQKENI. This CDR3 is CASSPKTSINEQYF. In DNA form, the CDR3 reads TGTGCCAGCTCACCTAAGACTAGCATCAACGAGCAGTACTTC.

The chain links TRBV27 to TRBJ2-6; the match to TRBD1 covers 8 bases. The CDR3 extends over 16 amino acids. Germline trimming cut 4 bases from V and 2 bases from J; bases unmatched to any gene: 4. Germline loops: CDR1 MNHEY, CDR2 SMNVEV (reference sequence). CDR3 residues: CASSWTGRAGANVLTF. As DNA, the CDR3 is TGTGCCAGCAGTTGGACAGGGCGGGCTGGGGCCAACGTCCTGACTTTC.

The chain has TRBV19 and TRBJ2-7; 8 bases agree with TRBD1. Germline CDR1 reads LNHDA; CDR2 reads SQIVND (reference sequence). J lost 3 bases, V lost 2 bases, and 6 bases had no gene match. The CDR3 spans 15 residues. CDR3 nucleotide sequence: TGTGCCAGTAGTATATCAGGACAGGGCCTCTACGAGCAGTACTTC. Its translation is CASSISGQGLYEQYF.

This clone has only a few counts. The chain joins TRBV24-1 to TRBJ2-2; possibly TRBD1 for D (5 bases). The CDR3 runs 18 residues. Between the trimmed V and J ends, which lost 1 base and 5 bases, there was a span of 19 bases. The germline V gene has CDR1 KGHDR and CDR2 SFDVKD. In DNA form, the CDR3 reads TGTGCCACCAGTGATTTTGGCAGGGCCTCGGGTATAACCGGGGAGCTGTTTTTT. Translated, it gives CATSDFGRASGITGELFF.

The chain uses TRBV4-1 and TRBJ2-1; 13 positions match TRBD2. Germline V gene sequence: CDR1 MGHRA, CDR2 YSYEKL. CDR3 length equals 16 residues. V lost 2 bases and J lost 9; bases outside the gene matches: 7. The CDR3 protein is CASSQLGLAGRVEQFF. The CDR3, as DNA: TGCGCCAGCAGCCAACTGGGACTAGCGGGACGGGTTGAGCAGTTCTTC.

The rearrangement links TRBV9 to TRBJ2-3; D gene uncertain. CDR1 is SGDLS and CDR2 is YYNGEE in the germline V gene. This CDR3 is 14 amino acids long. The V gene lost 0 bases and the J gene lost 3 bases, with 8 bases spanning the gap. The CDR3 DNA reads as TGTGCCAGCAGCGTAGAGGGTTTGACAGATACGCAGTATTTT. This gives the protein CASSVEGLTDTQYF.

The chain joins TRBV6-5 to TRBJ2-7, with a possible D match to TRBD1 (5 bases). CDR3 size: 13 residues. Per the germline V gene, CDR1 is MNHEY and CDR2 is SVGAGI. With 8 bases removed from V and 5 bases from J, the gap between germline ends came to 16 bases. The CDR3 nucleotides are TGTGCCAGCGCTGCCCCAGGGTCCGACGAGCAGTACTTC. Protein: CASAAPGSDEQYF.

This chain uses TRBV19 with TRBJ2-3, with a possible D match to TRBD2 (6 bases). Trimming cost V 0 bases and J 5 bases, with 18 bases left between them. The CDR3 spans 17 residues. Germline CDR1 is LNHDA and CDR2 is SQIVND (reference sequence). CDR3 amino acids: CASSIDRISGARDTQYF. DNA for the CDR3: TGTGCCAGTAGTATAGACCGAATTAGCGGTGCACGAGATACGCAGTATTTT.

This clone was found once. The chain carries TRBV29-1 and TRBJ1-1; D is ambiguous. CDR1 SQVTM and CDR2 ANQGSEA come from the germline V gene. The CDR3 runs to 11 residues. Between the trimmed V and J ends, which lost 6 bases and 1 base, there was a span of 6 bases. The CDR3 here is CSVRGNTEAFF. The CDR3 nucleotides are TGCAGCGTCAGAGGGAACACTGAAGCTTTCTTT. Supplemented by reference TRBV29-1 and TRBJ1-1, the full variable domain reads SAVISQKPSRDICQRGTSLTIQCQVDSQVTMMFWYRQQPGQSLTLIATANQGSEATYESGFVIDKFPISRPNLTFSTLTVSNMSPEDSSIYLCSVRGNTEAFFGQGTRLTVV.

The CDR3 protein is CASSPDRANTQYF. For the CDR3, the DNA is TGTGCCAGTAGTCCCGACAGGGCCAATACGCAGTATTTT. This sequence joins TRBV19 and TRBJ2-3; the match to TRBD1 covers 7 bases. Germline V gene sequence: CDR1 LNHDA, CDR2 SQIVND (reference sequence). The length of the CDR3 is 13 residues. Trimming removed 5 bases from V and 7 bases from J; junction bases left unmatched: 6.

The V and J genes are TRBV28 and TRBJ1-1; D not resolved. Germline CDR1 MDHEN, CDR2 SYDVKM. Trimming took off 5 bases at V and 1 base at J, with 8 bases between the two ends. CDR3 length: 13 residues. For the CDR3, the DNA is TGTGCCAGCAGTACCCCACGGAACACTGAAGCTTTCTTT. Protein product: CASSTPRNTEAFF.

Concerning this clone: The same CDR3 can be traced to other DNA sequences in this sample. This sequence joins TRBV2 and TRBJ2-3, with D unclear. Germline CDR1 SNHLY, CDR2 FYNNEI. CDR3 length equals 11 residues. V was cut by 5 bases and J by 0 bases, with 0 bases left in between. CDR3 nucleotide sequence: TGTGCCAGCAGTAGCACAGATACGCAGTATTTT. Its protein is CASSSTDTQYF.